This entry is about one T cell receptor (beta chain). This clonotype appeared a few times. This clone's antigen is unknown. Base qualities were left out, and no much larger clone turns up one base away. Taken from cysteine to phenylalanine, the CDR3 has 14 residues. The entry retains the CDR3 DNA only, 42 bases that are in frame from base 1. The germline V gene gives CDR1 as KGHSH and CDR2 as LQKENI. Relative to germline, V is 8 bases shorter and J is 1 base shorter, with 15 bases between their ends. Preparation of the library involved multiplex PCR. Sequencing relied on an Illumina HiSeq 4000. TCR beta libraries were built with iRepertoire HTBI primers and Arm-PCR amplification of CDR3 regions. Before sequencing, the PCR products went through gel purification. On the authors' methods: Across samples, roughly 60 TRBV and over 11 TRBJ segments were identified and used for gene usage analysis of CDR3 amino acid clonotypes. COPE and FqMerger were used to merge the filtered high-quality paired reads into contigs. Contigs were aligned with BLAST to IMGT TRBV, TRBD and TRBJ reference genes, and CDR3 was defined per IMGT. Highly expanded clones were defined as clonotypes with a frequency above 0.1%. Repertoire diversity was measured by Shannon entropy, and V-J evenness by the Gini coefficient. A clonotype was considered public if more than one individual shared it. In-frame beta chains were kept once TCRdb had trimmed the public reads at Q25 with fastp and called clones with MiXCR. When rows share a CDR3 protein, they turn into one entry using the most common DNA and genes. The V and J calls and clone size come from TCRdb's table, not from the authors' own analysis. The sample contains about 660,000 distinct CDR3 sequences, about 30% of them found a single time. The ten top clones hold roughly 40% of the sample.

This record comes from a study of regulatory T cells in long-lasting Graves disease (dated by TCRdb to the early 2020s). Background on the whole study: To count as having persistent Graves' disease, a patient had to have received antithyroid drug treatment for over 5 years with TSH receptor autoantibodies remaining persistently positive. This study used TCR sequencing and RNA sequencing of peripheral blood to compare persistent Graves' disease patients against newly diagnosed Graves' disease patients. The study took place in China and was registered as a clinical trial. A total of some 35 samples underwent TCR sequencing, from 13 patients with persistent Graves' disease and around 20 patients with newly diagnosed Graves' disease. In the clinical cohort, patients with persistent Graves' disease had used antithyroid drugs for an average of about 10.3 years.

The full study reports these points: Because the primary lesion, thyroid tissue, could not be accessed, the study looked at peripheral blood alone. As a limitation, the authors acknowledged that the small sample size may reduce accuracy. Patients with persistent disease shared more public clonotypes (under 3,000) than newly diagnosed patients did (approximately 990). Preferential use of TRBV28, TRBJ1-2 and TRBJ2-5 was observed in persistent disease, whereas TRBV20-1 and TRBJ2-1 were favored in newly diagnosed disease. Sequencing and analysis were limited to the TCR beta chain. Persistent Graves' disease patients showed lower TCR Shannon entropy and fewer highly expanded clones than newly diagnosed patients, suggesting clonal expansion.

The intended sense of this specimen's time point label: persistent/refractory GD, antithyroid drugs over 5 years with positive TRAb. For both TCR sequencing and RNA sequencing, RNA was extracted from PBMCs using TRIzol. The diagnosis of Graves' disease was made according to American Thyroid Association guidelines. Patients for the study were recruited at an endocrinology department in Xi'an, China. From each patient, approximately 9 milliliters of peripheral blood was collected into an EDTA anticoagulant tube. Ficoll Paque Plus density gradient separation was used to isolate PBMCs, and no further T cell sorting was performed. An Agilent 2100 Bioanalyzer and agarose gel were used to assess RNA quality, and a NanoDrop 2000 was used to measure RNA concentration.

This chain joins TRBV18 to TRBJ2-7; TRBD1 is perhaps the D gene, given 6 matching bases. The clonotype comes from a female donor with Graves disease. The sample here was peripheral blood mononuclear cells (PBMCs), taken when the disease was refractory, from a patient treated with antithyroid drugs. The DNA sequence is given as TGTGCCAGCCTGTCCGGGACATCGTCCTACGAGCAGTACTTC. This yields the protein CASLSGTSSYEQYF. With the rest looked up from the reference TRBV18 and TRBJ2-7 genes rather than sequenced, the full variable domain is NAGVMQNPRHLVRRRGQEARLRCSPMKGHSHVYWYRQLPEEGLKFMVYLQKENIIDESGMPKERFSAEFPKEGPSILRIQQVVRGDSAAYFCASLSGTSSYEQYFGPGTRLTVT.